This TCR beta chain originates from a study of T cells in localized non-small cell lung cancer. Whole-study findings and limits: Appearance in adjacent lung was seen for a median around 60 of the top 100 tumor clones.

On this clone itself: Antigen: not known.

The length of the CDR3 is 15 residues. Trimming took 7 bases from V and 0 from J, leaving 15 bases between them. CDR1 LNHDA and CDR2 SQIVND come from the germline V gene (reference sequence). Assay: immunoSEQ multiplex PCR; the TCRdb copy retains only in-frame clones and omits some. The sample has roughly 25,000 clones; approximately 87% are singletons. The sequencing here drew on PBMCs, taken before any cancer treatment. The genes are TRBV19 and TRBJ1-1; D might be TRBD1 (5 bases). This receptor was taken from a man aged 40 to 70 with stage II lung adenocarcinoma. The CDR3 DNA follows: TGTGCCAGTATAAAACAGGCGTCCATGAACACTGAAGCTTTCTTT. This gives the protein CASIKQASMNTEAFF.